Listed below are T cell receptor beta chains from one sample, sequenced in a study of spatial heterogeneity in lung cancer. In TCRdb, the 5' RACE reads were re-called with MiXCR into one record per CDR3 protein. The repertoire holds around 9,300 distinct CDR3 sequences, around 6.6% seen once, with around 27% in the top ten. The sequencing here drew on lung tumor tissue, taken at surgery. The receptors come from a male donor with early-stage non-small cell lung cancer. CDR3s include the opening cysteine and the closing phenylalanine or tryptophan. The D gene is left open where the match is weak. Expanded clones are given a class, and other clones once, few, many or no size at all.

v_call,d_call,cdr3_length,j_call,clone_size,cdr3_nt,cdr3_aa
TRBV7-6,.,14,TRBJ2-3,many,TGTGCCAGCAGCTTAATCCAGGGCACAGATACGCAGTATTTT,CASSLIQGTDTQYF
TRBV6-2/TRBV6-3,.,11,TRBJ2-7,few,TGTGCCAGCACGGGGGGCAGTGAGCAGTACTTC,CASTGGSEQYF
TRBV15,.,12,TRBJ2-2,many,TGTGCCACCAGCAGACGGGTCGGGGAGCTGTTTTTT,CATSRRVGELFF
TRBV7-3,TRBD2,15,TRBJ2-3,many,TGTGCCAGCAGCTCATCCGGGACTAAGTCAGATACGCAGTATTTT,CASSSSGTKSDTQYF
TRBV7-9,TRBD1,17,TRBJ1-2,many,TGTGCCAGCAGCCCGACTCCCGGGGACAGCCGCCTCTATGGCTACACCTTC,CASSPTPGDSRLYGYTF
TRBV6-2/TRBV6-3,.,13,TRBJ2-5,many,TGTGCCAGCAGGGAAGACAGTCAAGAGACCCAGTACTTC,CASREDSQETQYF
TRBV5-1,TRBD1,13,TRBJ1-1,many,TGCGCCAGCAGCTCGCGGGACAGGTCCCGAGCTTTCTTT,CASSSRDRSRAFF
TRBV12-3/TRBV12-4,.,14,TRBJ2-1,many,TGTGCCAGCAGTTTGACTTCCTCCTACAATGAGCAGTTCTTC,CASSLTSSYNEQFF
TRBV28,.,14,TRBJ1-5,.,TGTGCCAGCAGTTCCCCCCCCGGAGATCAGCCCCAGCATTTT,CASSSPPGDQPQHF
TRBV9,.,15,TRBJ2-1,.,TGTGCCAGCAGCCCACAGGGCAACCAACGGAATGAGCAGTTCTTC,CASSPQGNQRNEQFF